Each of the 23 T cell receptor beta chains below was sequenced from the same sample in a study of blood T cell repertoires in COVID-19. The table came from immunoSEQ multiplex PCR; TCRdb's copy has only in-frame clones and leaves some out. Here the sample spans over 95,000 clones, roughly 85% being singletons. Sequences were obtained from peripheral blood. These receptors were obtained from a woman aged 55-70 years with COVID-19, enrolled during active disease.

J is TRBJ2-1 and V is TRBV11-2; 11 bases map to TRBD2. The CDR3 loop spans 13 amino acids. Trimming cost V 7 bases and J 10 bases; bases outside gene matches: 6. The germline gives CDR1 SGHAT, CDR2 FQNNGV. As DNA, the CDR3 is TGTGCCAGCAACCTAGCGGGGGGTTTGGAGCAGTTCTTC. This sequence encodes CASNLAGGLEQFF.

The V call is TRBV5-4, the J call TRBJ1-3, with D tentatively TRBD1 (5 bases). The CDR3 is 15 amino acids. The germline V gene encodes CDR1 SGHNT and CDR2 YYREEE (reference sequence). Trimming removed 1 base at V and 6 bases at J, with 14 bases between. The CDR3 region is CASSLIGGVSNTIYF. The CDR3 nucleotides are TGTGCCAGCAGCTTGATCGGGGGTGTATCAAACACCATATATTTT.

This chain connects TRBV27 to TRBJ1-1, with TRBD1 as a possible D gene (6 bases). The germline V and J ends were trimmed by 5 bases and 5 bases, with 15 bases remaining between them. CDR1 and CDR2 from the germline V gene are MNHEY and SMNVEV (reference sequence). The CDR3 spans 14 residues. In nucleotides, the CDR3 is TGTGCCAGCAGTCCGGGGGGCAGTCATACTGAAGCTTTCTTT. Its protein product is CASSPGGSHTEAFF.

In its sample, this clone was seen once. This chain joins TRBV19 and TRBJ1-1; perhaps TRBD1 as D (6 bases). Trimming removed 4 bases from V and 7 bases from J, with 16 bases in between. Germline V gene data show CDR1 as LNHDA and CDR2 as SQIVND (reference sequence). The length of the CDR3 is 14 residues. The CDR3 loop is CASSRLTGFIEAFF. The CDR3 DNA sequence: TGTGCCAGTAGTAGATTGACAGGTTTCATTGAAGCTTTCTTT.

The gene calls are TRBV9 and TRBJ1-4; D might be TRBD1 (5 bases). The V end lost 4 bases, the J end lost 0 bases, and 10 bases lay between the germline ends. CDR1 SGDLS and CDR2 YYNGEE come from the germline V gene. This CDR3 has 15 residues. CDR3 bases: TGTGCCAGCAGCCCGGGGGTCTCAACTAATGAAAAACTGTTTTTT. It yields the protein CASSPGVSTNEKLFF.

The CDR3 nucleotides read TGTGCCAGCAGCGTACACAGAGATAATGAAAAACTGTTTTTT. It is translated as CASSVHRDNEKLFF. This chain links TRBV27 with TRBJ1-4; D uncertain. The CDR3 is made up of 14 amino acids. Germline CDR1 is MNHEY and CDR2 is SMNVEV (reference sequence). V lost 6 bases and J lost 4, with 12 bases in between.

The gene calls are TRBV6-5 and TRBJ2-3; D perhaps matches TRBD1 (6 bases). V was shortened by 6 bases and J by 6 bases, with 16 bases between the two germline ends. This CDR3 contains 14 residues. Germline V gives CDR1 MNHEY, CDR2 SVGAGI. CDR3 DNA sequence: TGTGCCAGCAGCCACCAGGGGTATTTCGATACGCAGTATTTT. This translates into CASSHQGYFDTQYF.

This rearrangement joins TRBV18 to TRBJ2-3, with a tentative D call TRBD1 (5 bases). V was cut by 1 base and J by 1 base, with 6 bases left in between. This CDR3 has 14 amino acids. Per germline, CDR1 KGHSH and CDR2 LQKENI. DNA for the CDR3: TGTGCCAGCTCACCACAGGGGCGCACAGATACGCAGTATTTT. Protein sequence: CASSPQGRTDTQYF.

The chain has TRBV5-1 and TRBJ1-6; D remains ambiguous. Looked up from germline, CDR1 is SGHRS and CDR2 is YFSETQ. The V gene lost 0 bases and the J gene lost 3 bases, with 10 bases spanning the gap. CDR3 length: 16 residues. In DNA, the CDR3 is TGCGCCAGCAGCTTGGCCTCAGGATTCTATAATTCACCCCTCCACTTT. It translates to CASSLASGFYNSPLHF.

This chain uses TRBV5-1 with TRBJ2-3, with D perhaps matching TRBD1 (5 bases). The CDR3 runs 15 residues. The germline V gene has CDR1 SGHRS and CDR2 YFSETQ. The V gene lost 0 bases and the J gene lost 0 bases, with 8 bases spanning the gap. CDR3 in DNA: TGCGCCAGCAGCTTGGTGCAGGGTAGCACAGATACGCAGTATTTT. This sequence encodes CASSLVQGSTDTQYF.

This clone was found a few times. The rearrangement joins TRBV5-1 to TRBJ1-3, with D hard to call. The length of the CDR3 is 15 residues. Germline V gene sequence: CDR1 SGHRS, CDR2 YFSETQ. V was pared by 0 bases and J by 1 base, with 8 bases between. The CDR3 nucleotides are TGCGCCAGCAGCTTGGCCTCGGGTTCTGGAAACACCATATATTTT. Amino acids: CASSLASGSGNTIYF.

This chain joins TRBV9 and TRBJ2-7; D ambiguous. Germline V lookup: CDR1 SGDLS, CDR2 YYNGEE. Trimming removed 3 bases from V and 0 bases from J, with 10 bases in between. The CDR3 sequence is 14 residues long. The CDR3 nucleotides are TGTGCCAGCAGCGCCCGGGTAAGCTCCTACGAGCAGTACTTC. It encodes CASSARVSSYEQYF.

The gene calls are TRBV24-1 and TRBJ1-5, with D maybe TRBD1 (5 bases). The germline CDR1 and CDR2 sequences are KGHDR and SFDVKD. The length of the CDR3 is 16 residues. Trimming pared 4 bases from V and 4 bases from J, leaving 16 bases between. Written as DNA, the CDR3 is TGTGCCACCAGTGACCCGAATGACAGTCTTAATCAGCCCCAGCATTTT. Protein product: CATSDPNDSLNQPQHF.

The genes are TRBV9 and TRBJ1-5; D gene uncertain. CDR3 size: 15 residues. The V gene lost 0 bases and the J gene lost 7 bases, with 14 bases spanning the gap. CDR1 is SGDLS, CDR2 YYNGEE, per germline. As DNA, the CDR3 is TGTGCCAGCAGCGTAGGAGGCGACCGGAGGCAGCCCCAGCATTTT. Translated, it gives CASSVGGDRRQPQHF. Filled out from reference TRBV9 and TRBJ1-5, the complete variable domain reads DSGVTQTPKHLITATGQRVTLRCSPRSGDLSVYWYQQSLDQGLQFLIQYYNGEERAKGNILERFSAQQFPDLHSELNLSSLELGDSALYFCASSVGGDRRQPQHFGDGTRLSIL.

The rearrangement joins TRBV5-1 to TRBJ1-4; D gene unclear. The germline gives CDR1 SGHRS, CDR2 YFSETQ. This CDR3 contains 14 residues. Trimming removed 0 bases at V and 8 bases at J, with 11 bases between. CDR3 DNA: TGCGCCAGCAGCTTGGGGTTTGAGGTAGAAAAACTGTTTTTT. This sequence encodes CASSLGFEVEKLFF.

The gene calls are TRBV5-1 and TRBJ1-2; 10 nucleotides match TRBD1. Germline CDR1 reads SGHRS; CDR2 reads YFSETQ. The CDR3 runs to 16 residues. V was pared by 4 bases and J by 4 bases, with 10 bases of the junction left unmatched. The CDR3 is CASSRDRGEEGYGYTF. CDR3 DNA: TGCGCCAGCAGCCGGGACAGGGGAGAGGAGGGCTATGGCTACACCTTC.

The chain recombines TRBV9 with TRBJ1-2; a weak D match, TRBD1 (6 bases). V gave up 0 bases and J gave up 8 bases, with 17 bases separating them. The CDR3 sequence is 15 residues long. Germline V gives CDR1 SGDLS, CDR2 YYNGEE. CDR3: CASSVAGTSGRGYTF. The CDR3 DNA sequence: TGTGCCAGCAGCGTAGCTGGGACATCTGGGAGAGGCTACACCTTC.

This chain links TRBV7-2 with TRBJ1-4, with 10 nucleotides matching TRBD1. J was trimmed by 0 bases and V by 5 bases; bases with no gene match: 6. Germline values: CDR1 SGHTA, CDR2 FQGNSA. There are 17 residues in the CDR3. Here the CDR3 DNA reads TGTGCCAGCAGCCTGACAGGGGGCCTCCCAACTAATGAAAAACTGTTTTTT. Translation: CASSLTGGLPTNEKLFF.

The chain joins TRBV5-1 to TRBJ2-3; TRBD2 matches at 8 bases. V lost 3 bases and J lost 3; bases outside the gene matches: 9. This CDR3 is built from 16 residues. Looked up from germline, CDR1 is SGHRS and CDR2 is YFSETQ. CDR3 nucleotide sequence: TGCGCCAGCAGCTGGCTCCTAGCGGGTGAGACAGATACGCAGTATTTT. Translation: CASSWLLAGETDTQYF.

The chain has TRBV12-3 or TRBV12-4 and TRBJ1-2; tentative D call: TRBD1 (6 bases). V shed 5 bases and J shed 7 bases, with 11 bases lying between them. The CDR3 sequence is 12 residues long. CDR3 sequence reads: CASSPRGSGYTF. The CDR3 coding sequence is TGTGCCAGCAGTCCCAGGGGTAGTGGCTACACCTTC.

V gene TRBV24-1 combines with J gene TRBJ2-2, with D perhaps matching TRBD1 (6 bases). The CDR3 sequence is 15 residues long. Per germline, CDR1 KGHDR and CDR2 SFDVKD. Trimming stripped 6 bases from V and 1 base from J, with 11 bases between. CDR3: CATSQGPRNTGELFF. The CDR3 DNA reads as TGTGCCACCAGTCAGGGGCCTCGGAACACCGGGGAGCTGTTTTTT.

This clone came up a few times. V gene TRBV5-6 combines with J gene TRBJ1-1, with unresolved D. CDR1 and CDR2 from the germline V gene are SGHDT and YYEEEE. The CDR3 extends over 11 amino acids. The V end lost 2 bases, the J end lost 9 bases, and 8 bases lay between the germline ends. The CDR3 spells CASSFGEQAFF. In DNA, the CDR3 is TGTGCCAGCAGCTTCGGAGAGCAAGCTTTCTTT.

In its sample, this clone was seen once. The V gene is TRBV27, the J gene TRBJ1-5; 8 bases match TRBD1. The CDR3 is made up of 14 amino acids. CDR1 is MNHEY, CDR2 SMNVEV, per germline (reference sequence). V was clipped by 1 base and J by 5 bases; unmatched bases: 1. The CDR3 sequence is CASSLLTGDQPQHF. The CDR3 DNA reads as TGTGCCAGCAGTTTATTGACAGGGGATCAGCCCCAGCATTTT.